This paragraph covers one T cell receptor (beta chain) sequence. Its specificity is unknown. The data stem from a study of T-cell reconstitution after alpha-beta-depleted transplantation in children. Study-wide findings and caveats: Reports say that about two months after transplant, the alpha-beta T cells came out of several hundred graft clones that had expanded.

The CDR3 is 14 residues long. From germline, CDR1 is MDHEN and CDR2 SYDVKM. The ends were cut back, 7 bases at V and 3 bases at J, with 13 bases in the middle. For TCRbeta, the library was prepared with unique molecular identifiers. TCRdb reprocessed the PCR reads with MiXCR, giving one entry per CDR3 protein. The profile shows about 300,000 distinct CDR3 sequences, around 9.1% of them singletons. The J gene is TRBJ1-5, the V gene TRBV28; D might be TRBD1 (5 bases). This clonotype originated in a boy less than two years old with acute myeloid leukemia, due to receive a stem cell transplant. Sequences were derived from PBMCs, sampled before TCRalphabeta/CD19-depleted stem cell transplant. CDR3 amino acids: CASKGALVNQPQHF. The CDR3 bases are TGTGCCAGCAAAGGGGCCCTTGTCAATCAGCCCCAGCATTTT.